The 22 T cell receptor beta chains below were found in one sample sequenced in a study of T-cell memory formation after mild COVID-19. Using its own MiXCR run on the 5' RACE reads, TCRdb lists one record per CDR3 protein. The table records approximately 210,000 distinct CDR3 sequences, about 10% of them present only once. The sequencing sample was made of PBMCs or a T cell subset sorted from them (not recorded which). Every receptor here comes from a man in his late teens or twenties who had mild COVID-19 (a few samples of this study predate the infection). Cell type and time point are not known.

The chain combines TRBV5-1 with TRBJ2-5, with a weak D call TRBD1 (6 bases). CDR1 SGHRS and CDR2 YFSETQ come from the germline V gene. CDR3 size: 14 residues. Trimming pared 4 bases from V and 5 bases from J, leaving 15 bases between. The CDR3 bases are TGCGCCAGCAGCCCAGGGGCGCCGACGGAGACCCAGTACTTC. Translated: CASSPGAPTETQYF. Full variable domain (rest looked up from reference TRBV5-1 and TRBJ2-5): KAGVTQTPRYLIKTRGQQVTLSCSPISGHRSVSWYQQTPGQGLQFLFEYFSETQRNKGNFPGRFSGRQFSNSRSEMNVSTLELGDSALYLCASSPGAPTETQYFGPGTRLLVL.

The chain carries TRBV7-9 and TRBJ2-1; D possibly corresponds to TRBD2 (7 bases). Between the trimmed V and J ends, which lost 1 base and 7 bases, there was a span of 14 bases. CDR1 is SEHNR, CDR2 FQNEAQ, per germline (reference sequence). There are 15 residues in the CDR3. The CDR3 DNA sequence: TGTGCCAGCAGCTTAGTTGGGGGGGGCCGAAATGAGCAGTTCTTC. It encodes CASSLVGGGRNEQFF.

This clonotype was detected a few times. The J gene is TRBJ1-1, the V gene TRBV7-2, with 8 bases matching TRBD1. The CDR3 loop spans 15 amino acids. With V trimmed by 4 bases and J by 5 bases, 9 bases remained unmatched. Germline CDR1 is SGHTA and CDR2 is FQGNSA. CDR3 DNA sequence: TGTGCCAGCAGCTCCGGACAGGGCGGAATTACTGAAGCTTTCTTT. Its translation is CASSSGQGGITEAFF.

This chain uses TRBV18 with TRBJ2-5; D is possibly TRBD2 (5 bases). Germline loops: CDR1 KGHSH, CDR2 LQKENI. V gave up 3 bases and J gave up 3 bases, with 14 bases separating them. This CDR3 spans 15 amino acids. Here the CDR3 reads CASSPPNSEKETQYF. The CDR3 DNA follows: TGTGCCAGCTCACCTCCAAATAGCGAAAAAGAGACCCAGTACTTC.

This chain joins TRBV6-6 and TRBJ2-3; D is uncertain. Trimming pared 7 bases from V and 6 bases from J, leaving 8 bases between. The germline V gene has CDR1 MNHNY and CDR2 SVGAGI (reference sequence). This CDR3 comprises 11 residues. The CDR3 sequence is CASTYSDTQYF. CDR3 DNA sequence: TGTGCCAGCACCTACAGCGATACGCAGTATTTT.

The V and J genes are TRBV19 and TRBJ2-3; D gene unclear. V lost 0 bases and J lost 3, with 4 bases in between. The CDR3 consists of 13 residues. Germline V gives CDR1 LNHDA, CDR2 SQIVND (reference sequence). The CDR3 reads CASSIEGTDTQYF. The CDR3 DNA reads TGTGCCAGTAGTATAGAGGGAACAGATACGCAGTATTTT.

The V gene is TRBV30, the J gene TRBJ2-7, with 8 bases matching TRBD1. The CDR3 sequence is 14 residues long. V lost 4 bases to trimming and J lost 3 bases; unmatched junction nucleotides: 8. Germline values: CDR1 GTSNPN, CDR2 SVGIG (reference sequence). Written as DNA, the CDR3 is TGTGCCTGGAACCGGAGGACAGGGTTCTACGAGCAGTACTTC. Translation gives CAWNRRTGFYEQYF.

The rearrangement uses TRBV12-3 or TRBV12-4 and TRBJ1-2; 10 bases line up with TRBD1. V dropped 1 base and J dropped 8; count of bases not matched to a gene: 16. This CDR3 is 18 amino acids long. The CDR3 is CASSLGAGGTGAAWGYTF. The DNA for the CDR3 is TGTGCCAGCAGTTTAGGGGCTGGCGGGACAGGGGCGGCTTGGGGCTACACCTTC.

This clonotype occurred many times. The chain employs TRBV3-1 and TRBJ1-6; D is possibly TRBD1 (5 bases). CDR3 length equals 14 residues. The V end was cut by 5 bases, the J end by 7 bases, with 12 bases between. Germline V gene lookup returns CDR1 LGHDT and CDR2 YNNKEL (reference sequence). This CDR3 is CASSSRDGNSPLHF. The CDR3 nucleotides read TGTGCCAGCAGCAGCCGGGACGGGAATTCACCCCTCCACTTT.

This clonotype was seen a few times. The DNA of the CDR3 is TGTGCCAGCAGTATATATTCGACAGCTAACTATGGCTACACCTTC. Encoded protein: CASSIYSTANYGYTF. This chain uses TRBV27 with TRBJ1-2; a possible D gene is TRBD1 (5 bases). The CDR3 extends over 15 amino acids. The V gene lost 5 bases and the J gene lost 0 bases, with 13 bases spanning the gap. Per the germline V gene, CDR1 is MNHEY and CDR2 is SMNVEV (reference sequence).

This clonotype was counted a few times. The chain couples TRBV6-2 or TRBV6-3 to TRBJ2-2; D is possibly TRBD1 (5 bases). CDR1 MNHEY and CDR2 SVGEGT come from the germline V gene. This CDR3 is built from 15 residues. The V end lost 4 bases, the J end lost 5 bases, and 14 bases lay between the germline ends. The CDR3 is CASSFRLRGTGELFF. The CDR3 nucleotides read TGTGCCAGCAGTTTCCGGCTAAGGGGAACCGGGGAGCTGTTTTTT.

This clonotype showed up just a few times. CDR3 nucleotide sequence: TGCGCCAGCAGCCAAGATCTCGGCAGGGGGGAGACCCAGTACTTC. This translates into CASSQDLGRGETQYF. The chain is built from TRBV4-3 and TRBJ2-5; 7 bases line up with TRBD1. CDR1 is LGHNA and CDR2 is YSLEER in the germline V gene. V lost 0 bases, J lost 5 bases, and 6 bases stayed unmatched. The CDR3 totals 15 residues.

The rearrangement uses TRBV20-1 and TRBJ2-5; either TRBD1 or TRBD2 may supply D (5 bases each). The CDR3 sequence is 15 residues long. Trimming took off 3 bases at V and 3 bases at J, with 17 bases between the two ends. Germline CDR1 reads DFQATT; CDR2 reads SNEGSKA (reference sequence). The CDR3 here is CSASALSRGEETQYF. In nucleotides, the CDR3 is TGCAGTGCTAGTGCCCTTTCGAGGGGCGAAGAGACCCAGTACTTC.

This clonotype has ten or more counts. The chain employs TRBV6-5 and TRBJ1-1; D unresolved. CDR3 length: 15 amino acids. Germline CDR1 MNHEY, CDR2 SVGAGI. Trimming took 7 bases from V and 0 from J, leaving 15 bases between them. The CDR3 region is CASKPQPVMNTEAFF. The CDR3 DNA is TGTGCCAGCAAACCACAGCCCGTAATGAACACTGAAGCTTTCTTT.

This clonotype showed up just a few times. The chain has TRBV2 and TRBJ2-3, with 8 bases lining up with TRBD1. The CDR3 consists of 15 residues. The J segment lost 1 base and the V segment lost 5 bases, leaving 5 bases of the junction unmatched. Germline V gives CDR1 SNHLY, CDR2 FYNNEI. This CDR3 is CASSLDRDGTDTQYF. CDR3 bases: TGTGCCAGCAGTCTGGACAGGGACGGCACAGATACGCAGTATTTT.

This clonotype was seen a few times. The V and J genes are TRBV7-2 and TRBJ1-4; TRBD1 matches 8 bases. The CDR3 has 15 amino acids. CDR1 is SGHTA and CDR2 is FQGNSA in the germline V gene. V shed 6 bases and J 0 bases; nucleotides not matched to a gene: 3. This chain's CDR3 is CASRQDRATNEKLFF. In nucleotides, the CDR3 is TGTGCCAGCAGACAGGACAGGGCAACTAATGAAAAACTGTTTTTT.

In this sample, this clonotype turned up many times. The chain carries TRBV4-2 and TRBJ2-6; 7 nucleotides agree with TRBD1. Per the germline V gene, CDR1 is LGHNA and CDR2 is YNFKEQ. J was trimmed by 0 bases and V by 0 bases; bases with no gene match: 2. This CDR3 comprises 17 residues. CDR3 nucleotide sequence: TGTGCCAGCAGCCAAGATCGGGACAGCTCTGGGGCCAACGTCCTGACTTTC. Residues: CASSQDRDSSGANVLTF.

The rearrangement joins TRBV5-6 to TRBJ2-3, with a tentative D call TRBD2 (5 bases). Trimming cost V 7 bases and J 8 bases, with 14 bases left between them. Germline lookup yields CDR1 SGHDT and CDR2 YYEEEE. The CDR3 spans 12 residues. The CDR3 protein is CASAVSRGTQYF. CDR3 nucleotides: TGTGCCAGCGCCGTTTCCCGGGGTACGCAGTATTTT.

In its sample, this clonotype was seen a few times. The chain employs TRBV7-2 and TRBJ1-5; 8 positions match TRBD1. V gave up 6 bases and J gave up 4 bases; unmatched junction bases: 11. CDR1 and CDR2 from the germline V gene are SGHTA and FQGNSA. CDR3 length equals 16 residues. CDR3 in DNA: TGTGCCAGCAGTTCCCATGGACAGGGTGGGAATCAGCCCCAGCATTTT. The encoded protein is CASSSHGQGGNQPQHF.

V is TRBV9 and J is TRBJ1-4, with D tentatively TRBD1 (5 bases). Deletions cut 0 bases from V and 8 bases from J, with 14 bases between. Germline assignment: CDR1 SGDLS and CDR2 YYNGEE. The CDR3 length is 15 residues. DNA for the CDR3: TGTGCCAGCAGCGTAGCCCCCAGGGCCGGGGAAAAACTGTTTTTT. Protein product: CASSVAPRAGEKLFF.

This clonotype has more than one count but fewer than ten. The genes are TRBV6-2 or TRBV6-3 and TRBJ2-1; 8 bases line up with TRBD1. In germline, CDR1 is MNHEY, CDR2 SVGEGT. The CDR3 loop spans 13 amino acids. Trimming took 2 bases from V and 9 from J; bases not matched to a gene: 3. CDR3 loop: CASSYGTGGEQFF. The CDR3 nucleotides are TGTGCCAGCAGTTACGGTACAGGGGGTGAGCAGTTCTTC.

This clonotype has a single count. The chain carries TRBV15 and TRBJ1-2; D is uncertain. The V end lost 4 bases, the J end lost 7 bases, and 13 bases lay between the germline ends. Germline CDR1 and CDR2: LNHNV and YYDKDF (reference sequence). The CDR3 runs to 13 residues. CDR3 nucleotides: TGTGCCACCAGCACCAATACCGTCGGTGGCTACACCTTC. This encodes CATSTNTVGGYTF. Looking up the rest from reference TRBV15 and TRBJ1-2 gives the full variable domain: DAMVIQNPRYQVTQFGKPVTLSCSQTLNHNVMYWYQQKSSQAPKLLFHYYDKDFNNEADTPDNFQSRRPNTSFCFLDIRSPGLGDTAMYLCATSTNTVGGYTFGSGTRLTVV.